The 23 T cell receptor beta chains below were found in one sample sequenced in a study of T cell responses to AZD1222 COVID-19 vaccine. Only in-frame clones appear in the TCRdb table, and some are missing; sequencing was by immunoSEQ multiplex PCR. The data hold over 110,000 clones, with roughly nine tenths observed a single time. The sequenced sample was peripheral blood, obtained 28 days after the second AZD1222 dose. These receptors all stem from an adult who received the AZD1222 COVID-19 vaccine.

As concerns this clone: At one end the junction does not follow the germline gene, possibly because of a read error. The rearrangement joins TRBV6-5 to TRBJ1-6; tentatively, D is TRBD1 (6 bases). Per the germline V gene, CDR1 is MNHEY and CDR2 is SVGAGI. The CDR3 covers 15 residues. CDR3 in DNA: TGTGCCAGTAGTTACATGGGGGCGGGCGATTCACCCCTCCACTTT. Residues: CASSYMGAGDSPLHF.

The CDR3 sequence: CSVAPADRGGTDTQYF. The CDR3 DNA sequence: TGCAGCGTCGCACCGGCGGACAGGGGAGGCACAGATACGCAGTATTTT. The chain joins TRBV29-1 to TRBJ2-3, with 9 bases aligning to TRBD1. The length of the CDR3 is 16 residues. V trimming: 6 bases; J trimming: 1 base; junction bases outside the gene matches: 11. Germline CDR1 is SQVTM and CDR2 is ANQGSEA.

V and J are TRBV14 and TRBJ1-1, with a tentative D call TRBD1 (6 bases). The CDR3 consists of 15 residues. Trimming pared 2 bases from V and 2 bases from J, leaving 12 bases between. Germline V gene lookup returns CDR1 SGHDN and CDR2 FVKESK. The CDR3 sequence: CASSQMSGGNTEAFF. The DNA for the CDR3 is TGTGCCAGCAGCCAAATGTCTGGGGGCAACACTGAAGCTTTCTTT.

The chain links TRBV7-9 to TRBJ1-1; possible D gene TRBD1, 5 bases. V was pared by 6 bases and J by 4 bases, with 15 bases between. The CDR3 consists of 14 residues. Germline CDR1 reads SEHNR; CDR2 reads FQNEAQ (reference sequence). CDR3 in DNA: TGTGCCAGCAGTCCCGGGGGTTGGAGCACTGAAGCTTTCTTT. It specifies CASSPGGWSTEAFF.

This chain uses TRBV7-9 with TRBJ2-5; the match to TRBD2 covers 7 bases. V trimming: 5 bases; J trimming: 4 bases; junction bases outside the gene matches: 4. The CDR3 is 13 amino acids. From germline, CDR1 is SEHNR and CDR2 FQNEAQ (reference sequence). CDR3 nucleotides: TGTGCCAGCAGCGCCCCTAGCGGAGAGACCCAGTACTTC. Amino acids: CASSAPSGETQYF.

The chain has TRBV27 and TRBJ2-5; 9 nucleotides agree with TRBD2. Unmatched junction bases numbered 5, after V lost 2 bases and J lost 1 base. This CDR3 contains 16 residues. Germline CDR1 reads MNHEY; CDR2 reads SMNVEV (reference sequence). The CDR3 coding sequence is TGTGCCAGCAGTTTAATAGCGGGGGCTGTCCAAGAGACCCAGTACTTC. Encoded protein: CASSLIAGAVQETQYF.

The J gene is TRBJ2-5, the V gene TRBV9; 10 bases line up with TRBD2. The CDR3 length is 15 residues. From germline, CDR1 is SGDLS and CDR2 YYNGEE. V lost 0 bases, J lost 2 bases, and 1 base stayed unmatched. As DNA, the CDR3 is TGTGCCAGCAGCGTAGTAGCGGGGGGACAAGAGACCCAGTACTTC. Amino acids: CASSVVAGGQETQYF.

The CDR3 sequence is CASSLGGVGETDTQYF. The CDR3 DNA reads as TGTGCCAGCAGCCTAGGGGGAGTGGGTGAGACAGATACGCAGTATTTT. This sequence joins TRBV11-3 and TRBJ2-3; D might be TRBD1 (6 bases). Germline V CDR1 and CDR2: SGHNT, YENEEA. V gave up 5 bases and J gave up 3 bases, with 18 bases separating them. The CDR3 runs to 16 residues.

This clone was seen once. The chain employs TRBV5-1 and TRBJ1-4, with 7 bases that match TRBD1. After removal of 3 bases from V and 0 bases from J, the junction contained 5 bases not matched to a gene. CDR3 length equals 16 residues. Germline V gene sequence: CDR1 SGHRS, CDR2 YFSETQ. The CDR3 protein is CASSSGTVATNEKLFF. As DNA, the CDR3 is TGCGCCAGCAGCTCGGGGACAGTGGCAACTAATGAAAAACTGTTTTTT.

The V call is TRBV7-3, the J call TRBJ2-1, with 13 bases aligning to TRBD2. CDR3 length: 15 amino acids. The V segment lost 5 bases and the J segment 9 bases; nucleotides outside the gene matches: 7. The germline CDR1 and CDR2 sequences are SGHTA and FQGTGA. CDR3 nucleotide sequence: TGTGCCAGCAGCACCGGACTAGCGGGAGCGGTTGAGCAGTTCTTC. Protein sequence: CASSTGLAGAVEQFF. Filled out from reference TRBV7-3 and TRBJ2-1, the complete variable domain reads GAGVSQTPSNKVTEKGKYVELRCDPISGHTALYWYRQSLGQGPEFLIYFQGTGAADDSGLPNDRFFAVRPEGSVSTLKIQRTERGDSAVYLCASSTGLAGAVEQFFGPGTRLTVL.

The V and J genes are TRBV30 and TRBJ1-2; tentatively, D is TRBD1 (5 bases). The CDR3 sequence is 13 residues long. The germline gives CDR1 GTSNPN, CDR2 SVGIG (reference sequence). The germline V and J ends were trimmed by 0 bases and 5 bases, with 10 bases remaining between them. CDR3 in DNA: TGTGCCTGGAGTGTACTCGGGGGATATGGCTACACCTTC. Residues: CAWSVLGGYGYTF.

This chain links TRBV27 with TRBJ1-5, with 8 bases lining up with TRBD1. The CDR3 has 15 amino acids. V gave up 6 bases and J gave up 6 bases; unmatched junction bases: 10. Germline V gene sequence: CDR1 MNHEY, CDR2 SMNVEV (reference sequence). Here the CDR3 reads CASSSSGQGGQPQHF. CDR3 nucleotide sequence: TGTGCCAGCAGCTCATCTGGACAGGGAGGTCAGCCCCAGCATTTT.

This rearrangement joins TRBV18 to TRBJ2-6; the D gene is possibly TRBD1 (5 bases). Looked up from germline, CDR1 is KGHSH and CDR2 is LQKENI. V gave up 3 bases and J gave up 0 bases, with 9 bases separating them. The CDR3 is 16 amino acids. In DNA, the CDR3 is TGTGCCAGCTCACCGGTTCAGGGCTCTGGGGCCAACGTCCTGACTTTC. Its protein is CASSPVQGSGANVLTF.

Note on this clone: An end of the junction does not agree with germline; a read error may underlie this. The rearrangement joins TRBV10-3 to TRBJ1-1; D perhaps matches TRBD1 (5 bases). CDR1 ENHRY and CDR2 SYGVKD come from the germline V gene. The length of the CDR3 is 14 residues. CDR3 residues: CATSSPGLNTEAFF. The CDR3 DNA is TGTGCCACCAGTTCTCCAGGGCTGAACACTGAAGCTTTCTTT.

V gene TRBV5-6 combines with J gene TRBJ1-3, with D possibly TRBD1 on 5 matching bases. V lost 4 bases and J 0 bases, leaving 11 bases between the germline ends. This CDR3 has 15 residues. The germline V gene has CDR1 SGHDT and CDR2 YYEEEE. The CDR3 is CASSGTGNSGNTIYF. CDR3 coding DNA: TGTGCCAGCAGCGGGACGGGCAACTCTGGAAACACCATATATTTT.

This chain joins TRBV7-3 and TRBJ2-3; TRBD2 might be the D (5 bases). The CDR3 totals 13 residues. V was trimmed by 8 bases and J by 3 bases, leaving 12 bases between them. Looked up from germline, CDR1 is SGHTA and CDR2 is FQGTGA. The CDR3 loop is CASQRTVTDTQYF. The CDR3 bases are TGTGCCAGCCAGCGGACCGTGACAGATACGCAGTATTTT.

The rearrangement joins TRBV12-3 or TRBV12-4 to TRBJ2-7; D gene ambiguous. The CDR3 has 13 amino acids. V was pared by 1 base and J by 5 bases, with 9 bases between. In DNA, the CDR3 is TGTGCCAGCAGTTTAGAGGGATACCACGAGCAGTACTTC. This encodes CASSLEGYHEQYF.

A few counts support this clone. V gene TRBV2 combines with J gene TRBJ1-1, with D unresolved. This CDR3 has 15 residues. V gave up 5 bases and J gave up 4 bases, with 17 bases separating them. CDR1 is SNHLY, CDR2 FYNNEI, per germline. CDR3 region: CASSMNSQRVTEAFF. The CDR3 nucleotides are TGTGCCAGCAGTATGAACAGTCAGCGGGTCACTGAAGCTTTCTTT.

The rearrangement joins TRBV5-5 to TRBJ1-6; D is possibly TRBD1 (5 bases). The CDR3 consists of 16 residues. Germline CDR1 and CDR2: SGHKS and YYEKEE (reference sequence). V gave up 7 bases and J gave up 0 bases, with 14 bases separating them. DNA for the CDR3: TGTGCCAGCCGAGTCGGGGGGAGCTCCTATAATTCACCCCTCCACTTT. Translated, it gives CASRVGGSSYNSPLHF. Full variable domain (remainder filled in from reference TRBV5-5 and TRBJ1-6): DAGVTQSPTHLIKTRGQQVTLRCSPISGHKSVSWYQQVLGQGPQFIFQYYEKEERGRGNFPDRFSARQFPNYSSELNVNALLLGDSALYLCASRVGGSSYNSPLHFGNGTRLTVT.

This clone showed up just once. This sequence joins TRBV28 and TRBJ1-1; 7 bases agree with TRBD1. The CDR3 consists of 15 residues. The trim removed 5 bases at V and 1 base at J, leaving 7 bases unmatched. Germline V lookup: CDR1 MDHEN, CDR2 SYDVKM. CDR3 protein: CASSPGDRQNTEAFF. CDR3 coding DNA: TGTGCCAGCAGTCCCGGGGACAGACAGAACACTGAAGCTTTCTTT. The full variable domain, with the rest looked up from reference TRBV28 and TRBJ1-1, is DVKVTQSSRYLVKRTGEKVFLECVQDMDHENMFWYRQDPGLGLRLIYFSYDVKMKEKGDIPEGYSVSREKKERFSLILESASTNQTSMYLCASSPGDRQNTEAFFGQGTRLTVV.

This chain connects TRBV6-5 to TRBJ2-2; unclear D gene. From germline, CDR1 is MNHEY and CDR2 SVGAGI. Trimming took 0 bases from V and 4 from J, leaving 12 bases between them. The length of the CDR3 is 16 residues. The CDR3 DNA reads as TGTGCCAGCAGTTACTCGTCTAGTCCACGCACCGGGGAGCTGTTTTTT. Protein: CASSYSSSPRTGELFF.

This chain links TRBV2 with TRBJ1-3, with 7 bases that match TRBD1. V dropped 10 bases and J dropped 4; count of bases not matched to a gene: 4. Per germline, CDR1 SNHLY and CDR2 FYNNEI. CDR3 length: 12 residues. CDR3 sequence reads: CATGTAGNTIYF. As DNA, the CDR3 is TGTGCCACAGGGACAGCCGGAAACACCATATATTTT. The full variable domain, rest sourced from reference TRBV2 and TRBJ1-3, is EPEVTQTPSHQVTQMGQEVILRCVPISNHLYFYWYRQILGQKVEFLVSFYNNEISEKSEIFDDQFSVERPDGSNFTLKIRSTKLEDSAMYFCATGTAGNTIYFGEGSWLTVV.

The V call is TRBV3-1 (or the pseudogene TRBV3-2), the J call TRBJ2-2; TRBD2 matches 16 bases. This CDR3 region has 16 residues. In germline, CDR1 is LGHDT, CDR2 YNNKEL (reference sequence). V gave up 6 bases and J gave up 5 bases; unmatched junction bases: 3. The CDR3: CASRGLAGGGTGELFF. Written as DNA, the CDR3 is TGTGCCAGCAGGGGACTAGCGGGAGGGGGAACCGGGGAGCTGTTTTTT.